This T cell receptor beta chain was sequenced in a study of graft-versus-host responses after intestinal transplantation (dated by TCRdb to the early 2020s). About the full investigation: Multivisceral, liver-intestinal, or isolated intestinal transplants were received by the recipients. All recipients received anti-thymocyte globulin induction followed by maintenance tacrolimus and steroids for approximately 3 years. Bulk TCR-beta CDR3 sequencing was used to track graft-versus-host and host-versus-graft alloreactive T cell clones in the graft, circulation and bone marrow after intestinal transplantation. Alloreactive clones were identified by sequencing pre-transplant mixed lymphocyte reaction products and comparing these products with unstimulated pre-transplant donor and recipient T cells. The cohort enrolled 20 to 30 intestinal transplant recipients, one of whom was a retransplant, and a few patients without pretransplant specimens were excluded. Donor T cell macrochimerism was defined as a peak of at least 4% donor T cells among recipient peripheral blood mononuclear cells. Rather than being sequenced by the commercial service, samples from a few later patients were sequenced in-house on an Illumina MiSeq and processed with MiXCR.

The sample's time point label, in plain terms: cells obtained before transplantation from donor or recipient. CD3+CD4+ and CD3+CD8+ populations were FACS-sorted from unstimulated pre-transplant donor and recipient cells taken from spleen or lymph nodes. The study at large found these results: High GvH to HvG T cell clonal ratios were observed in the allografts of patients with donor T cell macrochimerism. Early after transplant, declines in HvG clones were associated with peak levels of circulating GvH clones. GvH clones were detected in recipient bone marrow, and some of these GvH clones were observed earlier in ileal mucosa or blood, consistent with an intestinal mucosal origin. The conclusions were limited by the relatively low number and heterogeneity of the intestinal transplant patients.

CDR1 is given as SQVTM and CDR2 as ANQGSEA, both from the germline V gene. The CDR3 runs 15 amino acids, cysteine and phenylalanine included. Just CDR3 DNA is preserved here, 45 bases in frame from base 1. The junction shows trimming of 7 bases on V and 0 bases on J, plus 16 bases between the germline ends. Receptors were amplified or captured by the immunoSEQ multiplex PCR assay. For most patients, genomic DNA was isolated with the Qiagen DNeasy Blood and Tissue Kit and sent frozen to Adaptive Biotechnologies for TCR sequencing. For most patients, genomic DNA was subjected to high-throughput TCR-beta CDR3 sequencing by Adaptive Biotechnologies. The study's processing was this. TCR sequencing data for 15 to 20 patients were retrieved from Adaptive's ImmunoSEQ software; a few other patients were processed with MiXCR and VDJtools. To correct CD4 versus CD8 sorting errors, any sequence found in both subsets at a frequency ratio below 5:1 was removed. CDR3 nucleotide sequences shared by donor and recipient were removed because the origin of these sequences could not be assigned. Alloreactive clones required at least 2-fold expansion over unstimulated cells and minimum CFSE-low frequency of 0.002% (template counts) or 0.001% (read counts). A clone was considered mappable if detected in the sequenced pre-transplant spleen, lymph node, or MLR CFSE-low populations of the donor or recipient. The cumulative frequency of alloreactive clones was calculated as a percentage of all sequences, weighted by copy number. TCRdb obtained this table from immuneACCESS and retained in-frame rearrangements with V and J assigned. These tables miss some clones; where compared with another copy, unresolved V genes account for less than half of the shortfall, and the remainder is unexplained. The DNA was the basis for D and trimming; V, J and clone size are from that table. The sample table lists 70,000 to 75,000 clones, 80% to 90% of them with a count of one. Just under 2.5% of the sample belongs to the ten largest clones.

A note on this clone: Its binding antigen is unknown. Nothing much larger sits one base from this clone, and base qualities are not available.

The chain uses TRBV29-1 and TRBJ2-1; TRBD1 could be the D gene, as 6 bases match. This specimen was unstimulated CD8+ T cells sorted from spleen or lymph node cells, taken before intestinal transplant. The sequence derives from a human donor who received an intestinal transplant. The CDR3 loop reads CSAPQGTSSYNEQFF. Read as DNA, the sequence is TGCAGCGCCCCGCAGGGGACGTCCTCCTACAATGAGCAGTTCTTC.